This T cell receptor beta chain is drawn from a study of tumor-infiltrating lymphocytes in localized non-small cell lung cancer. The CDR3 covers 15 residues. Losses at the gene ends were 6 bases for V and 4 bases for J; bases not matched to a gene: 9. Germline V gene lookup returns CDR1 SNHLY and CDR2 FYNNEI. A remark on this clone: Antigen: not known.

TCRdb keeps only in-frame clones here, not all; method: immunoSEQ multiplex PCR. This table has some 7,000 clones, 74% appearing once. Study-level results: Compared with uninvolved lung, tumors showed higher T cell infiltration by TCRbeta sequencing.

This chain links TRBV2 with TRBJ1-2, with 9 bases that match TRBD1. The sequence was collected from a human donor with non-small cell lung cancer. The sample was lung tumor tissue. The CDR3 DNA reads as TGTGCCAGCAGACCGGGACAGGGTGTTGGCTATGGCTACACCTTC. Translation gives CASRPGQGVGYGYTF.